Presented here are 8 T cell receptor beta chains from one specimen sequenced in a study of T cell changes during pregnancy in multiple sclerosis. Sequenced by immunoSEQ multiplex PCR; TCRdb stores in-frame clones only, minus some. Altogether tens of thousands of clones are present, roughly nine tenths being singletons, with the ten largest covering about 5.8%. Sample: CD8+ T cells from peripheral blood mononuclear cells, taken before pregnancy. The receptors were gathered from a female donor with multiple sclerosis, enrolled in a pregnancy study.

The rearrangement joins TRBV14 to TRBJ2-3, with 8 bases identical to TRBD2. J was trimmed by 0 bases and V by 3 bases; bases with no gene match: 5. This CDR3 region has 16 residues. Germline V gives CDR1 SGHDN, CDR2 FVKESK. The CDR3 reads CASSQRGAPSTDTQYF. The CDR3 nucleotides read TGTGCCAGCAGCCAGCGGGGGGCGCCTAGCACAGATACGCAGTATTTT. Drawing the rest from reference TRBV14 and TRBJ2-3, the complete variable domain is EAGVTQFPSHSVIEKGQTVTLRCDPISGHDNLYWYRRVMGKEIKFLLHFVKESKQDESGMPNNRFLAERTGGTYSTLKVQPAELEDSGVYFCASSQRGAPSTDTQYFGPGTRLTVL.

The rearrangement joins TRBV19 to TRBJ1-1, with D perhaps matching TRBD1 (5 bases). This CDR3 is built from 13 residues. The V end was cut by 6 bases, the J end by 8 bases, with 16 bases between. Germline V gene lookup returns CDR1 LNHDA and CDR2 SQIVND (reference sequence). The CDR3 sequence is CASRYLPGDEAFF. The CDR3 DNA follows: TGTGCCAGTAGATATCTTCCGGGGGACGAAGCTTTCTTT.

This clone was seen a single time. The rearrangement links TRBV14 to TRBJ1-1; no definite D call. V lost 7 bases and J lost 7, with 16 bases in between. This CDR3 has 13 amino acids. The germline gives CDR1 SGHDN, CDR2 FVKESK. The CDR3 DNA reads TGTGCCAGCACCCATCACCCCGGGGTTGAAGCTTTCTTT. It specifies CASTHHPGVEAFF. Drawing the rest from reference TRBV14 and TRBJ1-1, the complete variable domain is EAGVTQFPSHSVIEKGQTVTLRCDPISGHDNLYWYRRVMGKEIKFLLHFVKESKQDESGMPNNRFLAERTGGTYSTLKVQPAELEDSGVYFCASTHHPGVEAFFGQGTRLTVV.

This chain connects TRBV19 to TRBJ1-4, with TRBD1 identical over 10 bases. Germline CDR1 reads LNHDA; CDR2 reads SQIVND (reference sequence). The CDR3 spans 13 residues. Trimming cost V 10 bases and J 7 bases; bases outside gene matches: 6. The CDR3 nucleotides are TGTGCCACCCAGACAGGGGGCGGTGAAAAACTGTTTTTT. This gives the protein CATQTGGGEKLFF.

V is TRBV30 and J is TRBJ1-1; 9 nucleotides align to TRBD1. Germline assignment: CDR1 GTSNPN and CDR2 SVGIG (reference sequence). V was pared by 5 bases and J by 4 bases, with 8 bases of the junction left unmatched. The CDR3 sequence is 14 residues long. CDR3 region: CAWGSGTGSTEAFF. The CDR3, as DNA: TGTGCCTGGGGATCCGGGACAGGGAGCACTGAAGCTTTCTTT.

V and J are TRBV13 and TRBJ2-7, with TRBD2 as a possible D gene (6 bases). The ends were cut back, 0 bases at V and 9 bases at J, with 9 bases in the middle. The germline CDR1 and CDR2 sequences are PRHDT and FYEKMQ (reference sequence). The CDR3 extends over 12 amino acids. DNA for the CDR3: TGTGCCAGCAGCTTAGGCCGGGGAGGGCAGTACTTC. This codes for CASSLGRGGQYF. The entire variable domain, with the rest obtained from reference TRBV13 and TRBJ2-7, is as follows: AAGVIQSPRHLIKEKRETATLKCYPIPRHDTVYWYQQGPGQDPQFLISFYEKMQSDKGSIPDRFSAQQFSDYHSELNMSSLELGDSALYFCASSLGRGGQYFGPGTRLTVT.

The chain carries TRBV29-1 and TRBJ1-1, with D maybe TRBD1 (5 bases). CDR1 and CDR2 (germline): SQVTM, ANQGSEA. Trimming removed 6 bases at V and 11 bases at J, with 10 bases between. The CDR3 runs 9 residues. CDR3: CSVGGEAFF. In nucleotides, the CDR3 is TGCAGCGTGGGGGGTGAGGCTTTCTTT.

This clone has a single count. The chain recombines TRBV27 with TRBJ1-5; 9 bases line up with TRBD1. Germline trimming cut 5 bases from V and 1 base from J; bases unmatched to any gene: 3. Germline lookup yields CDR1 MNHEY and CDR2 SMNVEV (reference sequence). The CDR3 extends over 15 amino acids. The CDR3, as DNA: TGTGCCAGCAGTCCGACAGGGGGAAGCAATCAGCCCCAGCATTTT. This encodes CASSPTGGSNQPQHF.